This T cell receptor (beta chain) was sequenced during a study of spatial heterogeneity in lung cancer (dated by TCRdb to the late 2010s). In the study overall: Beta-chain transcripts were consistently detected in greater numbers than alpha-chain transcripts, which likely reflected higher beta-chain transcript abundance. In tumor regions, TCR transcript counts showed a strong correlation with a T cell transcriptional module score derived from matched bulk RNA-seq. In the raw uncorrected reads, each unique combination of TCR and UMI appeared on average more than ten times. In non-small cell lung cancer, the study made a quantitative comparison of TCR alpha and beta repertoires among multiple tumor regions, matched nontumor lung and blood. Nonsynonymous mutation counts, determined by whole-exome sequencing of tumor tissue, were related to TCR repertoire features. At surgery, both alpha and beta chains were TCR-sequenced in about 200 tumor regions, fewer than 85 matched nontumor lung samples and around 50 PBMC samples.

The cysteine opens and the phenylalanine closes a CDR3 of 15 amino acids. The entry retains the CDR3 DNA only, 45 bases that are in frame from base 1. Reading the germline V gene gives CDR1 KGHSH and CDR2 LQKENI. V drops 3 bases and J drops 0 bases, leaving 11 bases in between. This clonotype came up many times. Its binding antigen is unknown. Per-nucleotide qualities are absent, and no much larger clonotype sits a single base away. The time point label for this specimen denotes: sample taken at primary tumor resection. Donors were around 71 patients with early-stage, untreated non-small cell lung cancer from the lung TRACERx cohort. Without any cell sorting, TCR sequencing was performed on whole RNA extracted either from tumor and nontumor lung tissue or from cryopreserved PBMC samples. Only patients for whom sufficient RNA was available from at least two tumor regions were selected for TCR sequencing. A lung pathologist reviewed the tumor and adjacent nontumor lung specimens before the specimens were selected.

The investigation overall reported the following: The tumor nonsynonymous mutation count correlated with the number of expanded intratumoral alpha and beta TCRs. Confirming at a functional level the hypothesis that regional TCRs recognize regional mutations was considered to require additional single-cell paired TCR alpha and beta sequencing. The count of ubiquitous expanded TCRs correlated with the count of ubiquitous nonsynonymous mutations, and the count of regional expanded TCRs correlated with the count of regional nonsynonymous mutations. Estimated TCR-seq coverage of tumor T cells was only roughly 7% for alpha chains and 13% for beta chains.

Libraries were constructed by 5' RACE. Sequenced using a NextSeq 500. To allow correction of PCR and sequencing errors, the TCR library protocol tagged every TCR cDNA molecule with a unique molecular identifier. The original methods were these. Decombinator tools were used for TCR identification, UMI-based error correction and CDR3 extraction. TCRs above a frequency of 2 per 1,000, corresponding to the top 1% of the tumor frequency distribution, were defined as expanded. Expanded tumor TCRs statistically deemed absent (corrected P<0.05) from at least one tumor region were classed as regional, and all other expanded tumor TCRs were classed as ubiquitous. Renyi diversity was computed with the R vegan package after each repertoire had been subsampled 100 times to 5,000 TCRs. CDR3 similarity networks were built from amino acid triplet string-kernel similarity, with CDR3s being connected when pairwise similarity was above 0.82. TCRdb's own reprocessing of the public reads used fastp at Q25 and MiXCR and kept productive beta chains. Identical CDR3 proteins give one entry, which carries the most common genes and DNA. TCRdb's processing, not the study's, gives the V and J calls here. The sample has 20,000 to 25,000 distinct CDR3 sequences on record, 2.5% to 3% of them singletons. Just under 8% of the sample rests with the top ten.

This sequence uses TRBV18 and TRBJ1-2, with no confident D gene call. The source is a male donor with early-stage non-small cell lung cancer. Source: lung tumor tissue, taken at surgery. The CDR3 region has the sequence CASSPGAQANYGYTF. The DNA sequence follows: TGTGCCAGCTCACCTGGAGCTCAAGCTAACTATGGCTACACCTTC.